This TCR beta chain was recorded in a study of T cells in Graves' hyperthyroidism and ophthalmopathy. Study at large: At initial diagnosis, before any treatment had begun, peripheral blood was obtained.

This clonotype showed up many times. RNA transcripts gave rise to amplified TCR beta CDR3 regions. The TCR CDR3 first-round RT-PCR relied on the HTBI primer set. TCRdb re-called the multiplex PCR reads with MiXCR, one entry per CDR3 protein. The table shows roughly 380,000 distinct CDR3 sequences, with 15% to 20% occurring only once. The TCR originated in a woman aged 18-35 years with Graves' hyperthyroidism. The source material was blood.

For the CDR3, the DNA is TGTGCCGTCTGGCCCGGCCCTGGAAACACCATATATTTT. Its translation is CAVWPGPGNTIYF. The chain joins TRBV15 to TRBJ1-3; D uncertain. The germline gives CDR1 LNHNV, CDR2 YYDKDF (reference sequence). This CDR3 spans 13 amino acids. Trimming stripped 11 bases from V and 2 bases from J, with 13 bases between.